This T cell receptor beta chain was captured by sequencing in a study of blood T cell repertoires in COVID-19. Turning to the study itself: Sources were T cells, B-cell-depleted T cells, or PBMCs; the material itself was cDNA or gDNA.

CDR3 length: 16 amino acids. V shed 3 bases and J shed 0 bases, with 12 bases lying between them. Germline V gene lookup returns CDR1 GTSNPN and CDR2 SVGIG (reference sequence). Produced via immunoSEQ multiplex PCR; TCRdb's table is partial and in-frame only. The sample has 300,000 or so clones, around 86% seen once. The V and J genes are TRBV30 and TRBJ1-6; tentatively, D is TRBD1 (5 bases). This receptor was obtained from a woman in her forties or fifties with acute or convalescent COVID-19. Sample: peripheral blood. The CDR3 protein is CAWRSGGSSYNSPLHF. The CDR3 coding sequence is TGTGCCTGGAGGTCCGGGGGGAGCTCCTATAATTCACCCCTCCACTTT.